The rows below give T cell receptor beta chains drawn from one sample of a study of identifying expanded T cells in peripheral blood. The repertoire was sequenced with immunoSEQ multiplex PCR; TCRdb's copy has only in-frame clones and lacks some. The sample has 100,000 to 150,000 clones, approximately 80% seen once. Specimen: blood. These TCRs come from a person aged 18 to 70 in good health. Both conserved end residues are part of each CDR3. The order of the fields is CDR3 protein, J gene, V gene, D gene. A D gene is named only where the DNA matches it firmly.

CASSPGELSPLHF | TRBJ1-6 | TRBV7-9 | NA
CASSLVTGLWNEQFF | TRBJ2-1 | TRBV7-2 | NA
CASSLGQKVLQPQHF | TRBJ1-5 | TRBV5-8 | NA
CRAKGGREAFF | TRBJ1-1 | TRBV20-1 | NA
CASSREGVSGNTIYF | TRBJ1-3 | TRBV7-2 | NA
CASSGQKIRVNTGELFF | TRBJ2-2 | TRBV2 | NA
CASSLHRGKPYNEQFF | TRBJ2-1 | TRBV6-4 | NA
CASSPKGNARGNTIYF | TRBJ1-3 | TRBV9 | NA
CASSLGSSYEQYF | TRBJ2-7 | TRBV5-1 | NA
CASSPQPSGNTIYF | TRBJ1-3 | TRBV11-2 | NA
CASPRGPAEAFF | TRBJ1-1 | TRBV25-1 | NA
CASSLALARFYGYTF | TRBJ1-2 | TRBV7-8 | NA
CASGLPAEDEKLFF | TRBJ1-4 | TRBV12-5 | NA
CASSFPRRGIYEQYF | TRBJ2-7 | TRBV27 | NA
CASGLGQGYTDQPQHF | TRBJ1-5 | TRBV12-5 | TRBD1
CASTRGPNQPQHF | TRBJ1-5 | TRBV2 | NA
CASSLATSGLFNSPLHF | TRBJ1-6 | TRBV5-4 | NA
CASSLGSVQPQHF | TRBJ1-5 | TRBV7-2 | NA
CATSGSLGYTF | TRBJ1-2 | TRBV25-1 | NA
CAWSQRQGIDGYTF | TRBJ1-2 | TRBV30 | TRBD1
CAWSSGSSYGYTF | TRBJ1-2 | TRBV30 | NA
CASTISWGAGGNTIYF | TRBJ1-3 | TRBV19 | NA
CASSETGKAFF | TRBJ1-1 | TRBV2 | NA
CASSPRDTEAFF | TRBJ1-1 | TRBV18 | NA
CASSQGFGSALSTDTQYF | TRBJ2-3 | TRBV4-1 | NA
CASSLVGNEQFF | TRBJ2-1 | TRBV7-9 | NA
CASSYQGAKRNGAFF | TRBJ1-1 | TRBV13 | NA
CASSHRPGIGGYTF | TRBJ1-2 | TRBV23-1 | NA
CASSEGNNEQFF | TRBJ2-1 | TRBV6-4 | NA
CASSFFPGGTEAFF | TRBJ1-1 | TRBV11-2 | NA
CASSSYPMGTAQTDTEAFF | TRBJ1-1 | TRBV7-2 | TRBD1
CASSPSYEQYF | TRBJ2-7 | TRBV7-9 | NA
CASRGTGTNYGYTF | TRBJ1-2 | TRBV27 | NA
CASSPSTGNWETQYF | TRBJ2-5 | TRBV18 | TRBD1
CASILQQAEQFF | TRBJ2-1 | TRBV2 | NA
CASSPPSVGVYGYTF | TRBJ1-2 | TRBV18 | NA
CASSPSLGRGETQYF | TRBJ2-5 | TRBV7-7 | TRBD2
CASSQGGTEYEQYF | TRBJ2-7 | TRBV19 | NA
CAWNRGSYEQYF | TRBJ2-7 | TRBV30 | NA
CASSLRDYNEQFF | TRBJ2-1 | TRBV4-1 | NA
CAWSVRGDYTF | TRBJ1-2 | TRBV30 | NA
CASLLGGQETQYF | TRBJ2-5 | TRBV12-5 | NA
CASSQDGSYNEQFF | TRBJ2-1 | TRBV14 | NA
CASSQAFLPGGTLTEQYF | TRBJ2-7 | TRBV4-1 | TRBD2
CASSLESTGTKRAFF | TRBJ1-1 | TRBV28 | NA
CAWDRGGNQPQHF | TRBJ1-5 | TRBV30 | TRBD1
CASSFRGATGGKQPQHF | TRBJ1-5 | TRBV7-2 | TRBD1
CASSVGAGNTGELFF | TRBJ2-2 | TRBV9 | NA
CASSPDYAGTDAWEQYF | TRBJ2-7 | TRBV11-1 | NA
CASSFFLTRANNYGYTF | TRBJ1-2 | TRBV5-5 | NA
CASSYRDGRGYTF | TRBJ1-2 | TRBV6-5 | NA
CASSKRGLQVVESRLEYEQYF | TRBJ2-7 | TRBV5-1 | NA
CASSLGGDGQGGFWELFF | TRBJ2-2 | TRBV19 | TRBD1